This T cell receptor beta chain appears in the sequencing data of a study of shared T cell receptors in the human thymus. This CDR3 has 9 amino acids. Germline CDR1 is SNHLY and CDR2 is FYNNEI. V lost 10 bases and J 8 bases, leaving 6 bases between the germline ends. Sequencing used immunoSEQ multiplex PCR; TCRdb keeps in-frame clones, though not all of them. The sample records 500,000 to 750,000 clones, 85% to 90% being singletons. This same sample was also taken into another study, of human thymus T cells.

This rearrangement joins TRBV2 to TRBJ2-1; D unresolved. This TCR was sampled from a boy in the first two years of life with a congenital heart defect. What was sequenced was thymocytes. The chain's CDR3 is CATSHEQFF. The CDR3 coding sequence is TGTGCCACCTCCCATGAGCAGTTCTTC.